This T cell receptor (beta chain) stems from a study of blood T cell repertoires in COVID-19. Study overall: Samples came from the United States, Italy and Spain, spanning acute and convalescent COVID-19. PBMCs, B-cell-depleted T cells, or T cells provided the cDNA or gDNA that made up the material.

Study processing details: Amplification with reference gene primers provided the estimates of nucleated cell counts. TCRdb's copy holds only in-frame clones and misses some; the assay was immunoSEQ multiplex PCR. The DNA gave D and trimming, while V, J and clone size come from that table. The sample records 180,000 or so clones, 88% being singletons. This CDR3 spans 13 amino acids. Germline CDR1 SQVTM, CDR2 ANQGSEA. J gave up 1 base and V 7 bases, and 5 bases lay outside the gene matches. This TCR was recovered from a man aged 18 to 30 with active or convalescent COVID-19. V usage is TRBV29-1 and J usage is TRBJ1-1, with TRBD1 identical over 8 bases. The sequencing sample was made of peripheral blood. CDR3 in amino acids: CSARTGWNTEAFF. The CDR3 nucleotides are TGCAGCGCCCGGACAGGGTGGAACACTGAAGCTTTCTTT.